This T cell receptor beta chain was identified in a study of blood T cells in healthy people across ages. Across the whole study: The capture of about one barcoded beta molecule per two T cells was achieved by template switching.

Findings of the study overall: Per million T cells, TCR beta diversity dropped roughly linearly as age increased.

This clonotype was detected only once. What it binds is unknown. Combining a sample-barcoded 5' primer with a J-beta primer mix, a second PCR ran for 7 to 11 cycles. With 12 random nucleotides, a template-switch adaptor tagged each individual cDNA molecule. TCRdb processed the 5' RACE reads anew with MiXCR; each CDR3 protein has one entry. The sample has 270,000 or so distinct CDR3 sequences, 27% seen once. They isolated at least 7 million PBMCs from each sample. This TCR came from a woman in her sixties or seventies in good health. Sequencing was performed on blood.

Here the CDR3 DNA reads TGCAGTGCCCCGGGACAGGGTCTGGCGACTAATGAAAAACTGTTTTTT. This translates into CSAPGQGLATNEKLFF. The rearrangement joins TRBV20-1 to TRBJ1-4; 9 bases line up with TRBD1. The CDR3 is 16 residues long. CDR1 DFQATT and CDR2 SNEGSKA come from the germline V gene (reference sequence). The junction had 10 bases not matched to a gene; V was cut back by 6 bases and J by 2 bases.